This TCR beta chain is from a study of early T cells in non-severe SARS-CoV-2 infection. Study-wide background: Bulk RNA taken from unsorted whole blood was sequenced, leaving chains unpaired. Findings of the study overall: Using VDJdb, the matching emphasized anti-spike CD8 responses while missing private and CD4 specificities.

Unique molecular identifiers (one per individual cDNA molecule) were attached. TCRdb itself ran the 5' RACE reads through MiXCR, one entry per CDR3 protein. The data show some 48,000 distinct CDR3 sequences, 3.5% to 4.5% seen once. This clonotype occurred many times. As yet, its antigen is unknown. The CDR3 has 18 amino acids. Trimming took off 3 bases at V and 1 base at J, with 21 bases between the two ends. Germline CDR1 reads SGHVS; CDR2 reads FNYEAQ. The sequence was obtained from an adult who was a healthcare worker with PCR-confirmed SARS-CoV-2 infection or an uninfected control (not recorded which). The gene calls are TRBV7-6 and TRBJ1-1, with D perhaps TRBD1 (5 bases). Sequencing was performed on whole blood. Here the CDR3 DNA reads TGTGCCAGCAGCTTTGCCTCAGGGACTTTGGGAAAGAACACTGAAGCTTTCTTT. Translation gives CASSFASGTLGKNTEAFF.